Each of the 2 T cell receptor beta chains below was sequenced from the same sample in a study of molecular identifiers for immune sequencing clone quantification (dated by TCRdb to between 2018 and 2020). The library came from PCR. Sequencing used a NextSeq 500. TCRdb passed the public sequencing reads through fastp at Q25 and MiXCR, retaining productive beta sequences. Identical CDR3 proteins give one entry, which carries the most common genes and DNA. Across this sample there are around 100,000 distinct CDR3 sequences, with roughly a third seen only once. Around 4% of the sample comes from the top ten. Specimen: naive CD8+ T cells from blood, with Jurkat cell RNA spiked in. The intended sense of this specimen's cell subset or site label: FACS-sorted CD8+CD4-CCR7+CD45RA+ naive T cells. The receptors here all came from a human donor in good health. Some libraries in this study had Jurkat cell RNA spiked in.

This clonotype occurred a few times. This CDR3 is CSARYPGSYEQYF. In DNA, the CDR3 is TGCAGTGCTAGATATCCTGGATCCTACGAGCAGTACTTC. The V and J genes are TRBV20-1 and TRBJ2-7; the D is unclear. Germline CDR1 is DFQATT and CDR2 is SNEGSKA (reference sequence). The CDR3 is 13 amino acids. Trimming pared 2 bases from V and 1 base from J, leaving 9 bases between.

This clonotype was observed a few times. The CDR3 sequence is CASSSYHPGLAGVFTGELFF. In DNA form, the CDR3 reads TGTGCCAGCAGCTCATACCACCCGGGACTAGCGGGAGTTTTTACCGGGGAGCTGTTTTTT. The rearrangement uses TRBV13 and TRBJ2-2, with 14 bases matching TRBD2. CDR1 and CDR2 (germline): PRHDT, FYEKMQ (reference sequence). V was clipped by 4 bases and J by 5 bases; unmatched bases: 15. CDR3 length equals 20 residues.